This T cell receptor (beta chain) was identified in a study of shared clonotypes between healthy human individuals. Study information: A couple of female and a few male donors aged 18 to 49 were enrolled. Whole-study results and caveats: Against clonotypes common to all four donors, non-shared ones had lower generation probabilities.

In germline, CDR1 is SGDLS, CDR2 YYNGEE. This CDR3 has 14 residues. V was cut by 0 bases and J by 1 base, with 8 bases left in between. This clone was counted at least ten times. Antigen unknown. The authors ran the assay at deep level. Researchers divided each subset's genomic DNA evenly across several immunoSEQ plates. The table came from immunoSEQ multiplex PCR; TCRdb's copy has only in-frame clones and leaves some out. In the table there are around 100,000 clones, 65% to 75% of which are singletons. This sequence joins TRBV9 and TRBJ2-7, with a tentative D call TRBD2 (6 bases). This TCR derives from a woman aged 25-40 years in good health. Sample: memory CD8+ T cells sorted from blood. The subset was: CD45RO+ cells pooled with CCR7-negative TemRA cells. DNA for the CDR3: TGTGCCAGCAGCGTAGGGGCGGGATCCTACGAGCAGTACTTC. Translation: CASSVGAGSYEQYF.